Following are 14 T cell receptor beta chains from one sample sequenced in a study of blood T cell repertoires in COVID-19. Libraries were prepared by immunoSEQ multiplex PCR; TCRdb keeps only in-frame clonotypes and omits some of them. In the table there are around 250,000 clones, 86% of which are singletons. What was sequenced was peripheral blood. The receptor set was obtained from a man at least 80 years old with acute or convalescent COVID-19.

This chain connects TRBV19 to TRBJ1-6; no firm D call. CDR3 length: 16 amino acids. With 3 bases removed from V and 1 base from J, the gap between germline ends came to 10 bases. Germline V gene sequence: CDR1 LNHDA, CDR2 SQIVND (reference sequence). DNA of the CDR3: TGTGCCAGTAGTATCGGTTCAGGATCCTATAATTCACCCCTCCACTTT. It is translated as CASSIGSGSYNSPLHF.

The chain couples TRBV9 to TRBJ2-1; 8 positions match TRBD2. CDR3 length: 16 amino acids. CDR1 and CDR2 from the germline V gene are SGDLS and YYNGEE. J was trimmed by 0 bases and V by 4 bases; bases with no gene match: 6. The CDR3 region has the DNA TGTGCCAGCAGCCAAACGGGAGGGAGCTCCTACAATGAGCAGTTCTTC. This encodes CASSQTGGSSYNEQFF.

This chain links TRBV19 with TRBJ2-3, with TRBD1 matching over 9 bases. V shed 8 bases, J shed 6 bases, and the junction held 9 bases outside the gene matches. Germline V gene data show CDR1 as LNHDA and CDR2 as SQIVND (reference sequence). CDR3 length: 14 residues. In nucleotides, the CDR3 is TGTGCCAGTGCAACTACAGGGGGCAGCGATACGCAGTATTTT. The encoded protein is CASATTGGSDTQYF.

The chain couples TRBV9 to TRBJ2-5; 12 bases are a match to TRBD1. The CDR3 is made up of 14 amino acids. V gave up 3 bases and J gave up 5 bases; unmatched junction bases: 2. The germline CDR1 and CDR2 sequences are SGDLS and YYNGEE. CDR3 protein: CASSGGQGAETQYF. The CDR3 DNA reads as TGTGCCAGCAGCGGGGGACAGGGGGCTGAGACCCAGTACTTC.

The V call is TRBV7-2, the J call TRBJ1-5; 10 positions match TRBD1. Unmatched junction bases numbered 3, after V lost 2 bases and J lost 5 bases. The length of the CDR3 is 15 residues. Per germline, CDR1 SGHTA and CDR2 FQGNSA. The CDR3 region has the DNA TGTGCCAGCAGCTTACCGACAGGGGGCGATCAGCCCCAGCATTTT. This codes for CASSLPTGGDQPQHF.

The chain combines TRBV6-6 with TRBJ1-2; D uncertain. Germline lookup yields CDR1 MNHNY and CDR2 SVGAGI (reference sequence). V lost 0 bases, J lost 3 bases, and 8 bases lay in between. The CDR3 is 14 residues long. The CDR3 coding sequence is TGTGCCAGCAGTTACTCGGAGAGCGACTATGGCTACACCTTC. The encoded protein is CASSYSESDYGYTF.

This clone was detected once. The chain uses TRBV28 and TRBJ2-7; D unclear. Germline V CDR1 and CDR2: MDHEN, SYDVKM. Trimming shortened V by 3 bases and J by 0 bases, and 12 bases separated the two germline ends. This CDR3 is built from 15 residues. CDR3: CASSLWQESSYEQYF. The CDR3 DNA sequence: TGTGCCAGCAGTTTGTGGCAGGAATCCTCCTACGAGCAGTACTTC.

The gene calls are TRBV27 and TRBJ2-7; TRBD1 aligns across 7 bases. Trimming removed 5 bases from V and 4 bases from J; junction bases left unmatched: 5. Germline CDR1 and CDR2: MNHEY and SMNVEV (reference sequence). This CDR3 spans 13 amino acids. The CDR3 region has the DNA TGTGCCAGCAGTAGGGGACAGAATTACGAGCAGTACTTC. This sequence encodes CASSRGQNYEQYF.

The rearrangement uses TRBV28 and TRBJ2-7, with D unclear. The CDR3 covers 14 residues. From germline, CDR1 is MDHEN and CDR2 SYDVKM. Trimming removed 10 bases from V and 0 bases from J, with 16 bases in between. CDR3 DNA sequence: TGTGCCACCCTAGGCGCGGCGCCCTCCTACGAGCAGTACTTC. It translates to CATLGAAPSYEQYF.

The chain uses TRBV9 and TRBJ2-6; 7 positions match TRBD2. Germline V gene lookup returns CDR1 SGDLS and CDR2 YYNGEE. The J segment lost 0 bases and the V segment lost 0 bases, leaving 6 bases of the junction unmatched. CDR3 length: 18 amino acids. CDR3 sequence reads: CASSVGPGRGSGANVLTF. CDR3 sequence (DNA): TGTGCCAGCAGCGTAGGACCGGGGAGGGGCTCTGGGGCCAACGTCCTGACTTTC.

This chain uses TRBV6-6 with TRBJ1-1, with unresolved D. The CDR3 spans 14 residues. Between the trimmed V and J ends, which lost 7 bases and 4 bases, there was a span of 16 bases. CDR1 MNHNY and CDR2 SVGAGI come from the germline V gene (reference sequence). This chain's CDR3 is CASTLREGGTEAFF. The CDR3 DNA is TGTGCCAGCACATTACGAGAGGGCGGCACTGAAGCTTTCTTT.

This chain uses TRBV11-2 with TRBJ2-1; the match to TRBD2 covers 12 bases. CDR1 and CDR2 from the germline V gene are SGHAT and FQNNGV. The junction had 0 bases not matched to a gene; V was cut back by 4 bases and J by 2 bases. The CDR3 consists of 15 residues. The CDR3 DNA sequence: TGTGCCAGCAGCTGGACTAGCGGGACCTACAATGAGCAGTTCTTC. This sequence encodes CASSWTSGTYNEQFF.

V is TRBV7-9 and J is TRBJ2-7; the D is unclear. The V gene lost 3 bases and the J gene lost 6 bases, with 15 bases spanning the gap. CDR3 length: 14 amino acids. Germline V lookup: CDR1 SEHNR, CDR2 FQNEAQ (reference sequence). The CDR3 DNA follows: TGTGCCAGCAGCTTTGGAGCCCCCCTAAGCGAGCAGTACTTC. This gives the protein CASSFGAPLSEQYF.

The CDR3, as DNA: TGTGCCAGTAGACAGGGGGCGCGGAAAGGCTACACCTTC. The encoded protein is CASRQGARKGYTF. The chain uses TRBV19 and TRBJ1-2; 9 nucleotides line up with TRBD1. J lost 8 bases, V lost 6 bases, and 7 bases had no gene match. The CDR3 consists of 13 residues. Germline lookup yields CDR1 LNHDA and CDR2 SQIVND (reference sequence).